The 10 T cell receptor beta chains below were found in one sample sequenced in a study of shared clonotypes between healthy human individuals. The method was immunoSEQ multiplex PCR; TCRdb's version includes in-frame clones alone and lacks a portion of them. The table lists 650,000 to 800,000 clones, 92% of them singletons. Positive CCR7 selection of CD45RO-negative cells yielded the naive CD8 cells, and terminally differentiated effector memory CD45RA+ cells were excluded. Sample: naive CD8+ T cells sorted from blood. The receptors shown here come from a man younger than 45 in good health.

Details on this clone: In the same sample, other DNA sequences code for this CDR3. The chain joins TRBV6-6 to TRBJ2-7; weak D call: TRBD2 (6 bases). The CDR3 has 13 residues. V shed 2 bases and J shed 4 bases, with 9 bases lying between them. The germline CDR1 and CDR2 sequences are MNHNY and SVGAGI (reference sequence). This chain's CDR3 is CASSYGGNYEQYF. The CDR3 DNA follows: TGTGCCAGCAGTTACGGCGGGAATTACGAGCAGTACTTC.

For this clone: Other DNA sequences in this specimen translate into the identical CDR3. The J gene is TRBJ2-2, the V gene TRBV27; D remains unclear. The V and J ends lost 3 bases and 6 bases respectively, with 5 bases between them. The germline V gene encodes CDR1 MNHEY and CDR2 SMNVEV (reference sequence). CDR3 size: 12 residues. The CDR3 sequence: CASSFPAGELFF. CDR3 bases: TGTGCCAGCAGTTTTCCTGCCGGGGAGCTGTTTTTT.

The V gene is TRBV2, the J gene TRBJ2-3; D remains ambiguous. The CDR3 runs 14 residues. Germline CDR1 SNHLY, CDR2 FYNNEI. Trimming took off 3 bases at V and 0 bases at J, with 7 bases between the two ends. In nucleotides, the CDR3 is TGTGCCAGCAGTGACTACTCTAGCACAGATACGCAGTATTTT. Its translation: CASSDYSSTDTQYF. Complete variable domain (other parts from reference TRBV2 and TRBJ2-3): EPEVTQTPSHQVTQMGQEVILRCVPISNHLYFYWYRQILGQKVEFLVSFYNNEISEKSEIFDDQFSVERPDGSNFTLKIRSTKLEDSAMYFCASSDYSSTDTQYFGPGTRLTVL.

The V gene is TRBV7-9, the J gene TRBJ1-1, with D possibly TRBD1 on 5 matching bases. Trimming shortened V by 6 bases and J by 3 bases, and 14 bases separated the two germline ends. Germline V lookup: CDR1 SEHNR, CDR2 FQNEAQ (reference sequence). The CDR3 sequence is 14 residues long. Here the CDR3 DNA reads TGTGCCAGCAGTTCCCGACAGAGCTACACTGAAGCTTTCTTT. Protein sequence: CASSSRQSYTEAFF. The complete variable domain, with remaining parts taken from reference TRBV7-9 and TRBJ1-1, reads DTGVSQNPRHKITKRGQNVTFRCDPISEHNRLYWYRQTLGQGPEFLTYFQNEAQLEKSRLLSDRFSAERPKGSFSTLEIQRTEQGDSAMYLCASSSRQSYTEAFFGQGTRLTVV.

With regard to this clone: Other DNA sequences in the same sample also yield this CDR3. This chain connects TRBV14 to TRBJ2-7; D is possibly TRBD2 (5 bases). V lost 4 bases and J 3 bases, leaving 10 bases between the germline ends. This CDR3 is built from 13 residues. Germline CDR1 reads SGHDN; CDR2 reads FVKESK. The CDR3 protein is CASSLRRSYEQYF. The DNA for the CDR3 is TGTGCCAGCAGCCTACGGAGGAGCTACGAGCAGTACTTC.

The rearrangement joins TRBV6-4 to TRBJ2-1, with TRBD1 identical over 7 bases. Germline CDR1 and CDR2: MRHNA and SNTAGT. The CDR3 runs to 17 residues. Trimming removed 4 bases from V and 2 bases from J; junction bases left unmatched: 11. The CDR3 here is CASSGHDRAFTYNEQFF. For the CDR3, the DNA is TGTGCCAGCAGTGGCCATGACAGGGCCTTCACCTACAATGAGCAGTTCTTC.

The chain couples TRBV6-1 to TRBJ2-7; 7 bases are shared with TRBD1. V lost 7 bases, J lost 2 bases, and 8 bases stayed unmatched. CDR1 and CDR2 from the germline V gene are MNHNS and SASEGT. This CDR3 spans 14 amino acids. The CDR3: CASTPKGAAYEQYF. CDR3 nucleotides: TGTGCCAGCACCCCCAAGGGGGCGGCCTACGAGCAGTACTTC.

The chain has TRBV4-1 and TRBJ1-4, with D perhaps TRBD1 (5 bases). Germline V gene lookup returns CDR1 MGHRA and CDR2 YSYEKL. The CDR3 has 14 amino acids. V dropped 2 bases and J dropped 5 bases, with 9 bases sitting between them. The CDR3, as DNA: TGCGCCAGCAGCCAACTCCGACAGAATGAAAAACTGTTTTTT. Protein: CASSQLRQNEKLFF.

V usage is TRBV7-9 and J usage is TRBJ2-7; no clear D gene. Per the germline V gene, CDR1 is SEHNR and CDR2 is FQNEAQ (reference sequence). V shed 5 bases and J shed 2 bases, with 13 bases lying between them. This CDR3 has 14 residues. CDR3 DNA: TGTGCCAGCAGCCCCTCTGTCTCTCCCTACGAGCAGTACTTC. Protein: CASSPSVSPYEQYF. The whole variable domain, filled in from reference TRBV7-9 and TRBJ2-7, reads DTGVSQNPRHKITKRGQNVTFRCDPISEHNRLYWYRQTLGQGPEFLTYFQNEAQLEKSRLLSDRFSAERPKGSFSTLEIQRTEQGDSAMYLCASSPSVSPYEQYFGPGTRLTVT.

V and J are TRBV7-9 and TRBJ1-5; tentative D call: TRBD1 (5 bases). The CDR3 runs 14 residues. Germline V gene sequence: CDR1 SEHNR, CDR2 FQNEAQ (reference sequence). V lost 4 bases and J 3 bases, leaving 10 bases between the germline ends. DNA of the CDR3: TGTGCCAGCAGCTATTCCGGGACCAATCAGCCCCAGCATTTT. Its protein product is CASSYSGTNQPQHF.